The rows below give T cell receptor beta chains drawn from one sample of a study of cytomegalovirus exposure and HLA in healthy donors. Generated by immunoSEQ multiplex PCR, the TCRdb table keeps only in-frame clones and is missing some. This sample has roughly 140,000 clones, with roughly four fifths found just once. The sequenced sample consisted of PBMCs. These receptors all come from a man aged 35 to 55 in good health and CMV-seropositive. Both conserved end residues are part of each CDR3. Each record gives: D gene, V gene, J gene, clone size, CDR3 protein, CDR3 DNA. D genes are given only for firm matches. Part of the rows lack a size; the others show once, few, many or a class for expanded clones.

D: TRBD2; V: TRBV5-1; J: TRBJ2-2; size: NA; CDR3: CASSAGTSGFTGELFF; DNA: TGCGCCAGCAGCGCGGGGACTAGCGGCTTCACCGGGGAGCTGTTTTTT
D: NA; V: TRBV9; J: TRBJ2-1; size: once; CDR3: CASSVGTGSYNEQFF; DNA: TGTGCCAGCAGCGTAGGTACAGGTTCCTACAATGAGCAGTTCTTC
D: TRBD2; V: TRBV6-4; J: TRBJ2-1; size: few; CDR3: CASSFTGTSSYNEQFF; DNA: TGTGCCAGCAGCTTCACCGGGACTAGCTCCTACAATGAGCAGTTCTTC
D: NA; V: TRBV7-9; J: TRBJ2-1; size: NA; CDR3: CSSRSYNEQFF; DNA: TGTTCCAGCCGCTCCTACAATGAGCAGTTCTTC
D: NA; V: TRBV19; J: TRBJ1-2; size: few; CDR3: CASSIGSGGRHGYTF; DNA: TGTGCCAGTAGTATAGGTTCCGGGGGGCGGCATGGCTACACCTTC
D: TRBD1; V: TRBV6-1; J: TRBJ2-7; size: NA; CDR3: CASSASLTGGEGYEQYF; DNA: TGTGCCAGCAGTGCTTCGCTTACAGGGGGCGAGGGTTACGAGCAGTACTTC
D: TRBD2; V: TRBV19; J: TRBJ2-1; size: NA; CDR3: CASRGDYHNEQFF; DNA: TGTGCCAGTAGGGGGGACTACCACAATGAGCAGTTCTTC
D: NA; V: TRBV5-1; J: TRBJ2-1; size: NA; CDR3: CASSSSGAYYNEQFF; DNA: TGCGCCAGCAGCTCGAGCGGAGCTTATTACAATGAGCAGTTCTTC
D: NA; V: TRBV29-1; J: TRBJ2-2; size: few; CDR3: CSVARRDNTGELFF; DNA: TGCAGCGTCGCAAGGAGGGACAACACCGGGGAGCTGTTTTTT
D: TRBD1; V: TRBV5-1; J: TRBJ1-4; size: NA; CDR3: CASRDRERKEKLFF; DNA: TGCGCCAGCAGAGACAGGGAACGAAAGGAAAAACTGTTTTTT
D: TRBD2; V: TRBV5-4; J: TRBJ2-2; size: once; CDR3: CASSSGLAGGATGELFF; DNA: TGTGCCAGCAGCTCGGGACTAGCGGGAGGGGCCACCGGGGAGCTGTTTTTT
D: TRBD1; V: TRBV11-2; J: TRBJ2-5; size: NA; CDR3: CASSPRDRGQETQYF; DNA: TGTGCCAGCAGCCCGCGGGACAGGGGGCAGGAGACCCAGTACTTC
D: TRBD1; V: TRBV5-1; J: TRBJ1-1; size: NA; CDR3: CASSSESRDRAEAFF; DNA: TGCGCCAGCAGCTCCGAATCCCGGGACAGGGCTGAAGCTTTCTTT
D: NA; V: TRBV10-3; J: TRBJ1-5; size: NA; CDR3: CAISESTQGISNQPQHF; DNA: TGTGCCATCAGCGAATCTACACAGGGTATTAGCAATCAGCCCCAGCATTTT
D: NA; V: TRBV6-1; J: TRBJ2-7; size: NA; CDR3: CASSMERVGSYEQYF; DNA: TGTGCCAGCAGTATGGAGAGGGTGGGATCCTACGAGCAGTACTTC
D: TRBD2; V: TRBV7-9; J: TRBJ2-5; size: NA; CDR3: CASSPGLAETQYF; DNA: TGTGCCAGCAGCCCGGGACTAGCGGAGACCCAGTACTTC
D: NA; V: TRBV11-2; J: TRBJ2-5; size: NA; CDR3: CASSSNAETQYF; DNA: TGTGCCAGCAGCTCAAACGCGGAGACCCAGTACTTC
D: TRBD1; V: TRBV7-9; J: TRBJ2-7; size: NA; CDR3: CASSPLTGAKLIYEQYF; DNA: TGTGCCAGCAGCCCACTGACAGGGGCGAAATTAATCTACGAGCAGTACTTC
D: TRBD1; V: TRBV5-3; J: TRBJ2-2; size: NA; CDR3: CARSFDRGYTGELFF; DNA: TGTGCCAGAAGCTTCGACAGGGGTTACACCGGGGAGCTGTTTTTT
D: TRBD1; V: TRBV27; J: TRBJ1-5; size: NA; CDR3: CASSFRPEGQGSTSNQPQHF; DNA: TGTGCCAGCAGTTTTCGACCTGAAGGACAGGGCTCAACTAGCAATCAGCCCCAGCATTTT
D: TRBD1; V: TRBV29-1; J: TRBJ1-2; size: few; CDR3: CSVVSSGGRNGYTF; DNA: TGCAGCGTTGTCAGTTCAGGGGGGAGAAATGGCTACACCTTC
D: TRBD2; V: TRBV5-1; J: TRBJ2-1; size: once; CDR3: CASSPTSGVYNEQFF; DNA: TGCGCCAGCAGCCCAACTAGCGGGGTCTACAATGAGCAGTTCTTC
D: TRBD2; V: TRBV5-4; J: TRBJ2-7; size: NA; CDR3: CASSLSSAGGSPFYEQYF; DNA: TGTGCCAGCAGCCTCAGCTCCGCGGGGGGCTCCCCTTTCTACGAGCAGTACTTC
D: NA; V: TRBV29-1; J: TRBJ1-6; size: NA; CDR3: CSTRGGNSPLHF; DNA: TGCAGCACAAGGGGCGGTAATTCACCCCTCCACTTT
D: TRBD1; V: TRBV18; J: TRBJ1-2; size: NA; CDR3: CASSPGQAANYGYTF; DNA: TGTGCCAGCTCACCTGGACAGGCAGCTAACTATGGCTACACCTTC
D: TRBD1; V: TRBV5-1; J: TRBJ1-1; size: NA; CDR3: CASRTTGLTEAFF; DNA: TGCGCCAGCAGAACGACAGGGTTGACTGAAGCTTTCTTT
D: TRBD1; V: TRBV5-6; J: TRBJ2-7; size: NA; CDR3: CASSSGQGLPSYEQYF; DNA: TGTGCCAGCAGCTCAGGACAGGGATTACCCTCCTACGAGCAGTACTTC
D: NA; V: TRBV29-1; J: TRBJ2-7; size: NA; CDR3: CSATLATGYREGRDEQYF; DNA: TGCAGTGCCACCCTGGCGACAGGGTATCGGGAGGGCAGGGACGAGCAGTACTTC
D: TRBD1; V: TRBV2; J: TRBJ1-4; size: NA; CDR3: CASRTQGGEKLFF; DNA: TGTGCCAGCAGGACACAGGGGGGAGAAAAACTGTTTTTT
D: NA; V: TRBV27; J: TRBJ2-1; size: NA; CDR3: CASSSGTPYNEQFF; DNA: TGTGCCAGCAGTTCCGGGACACCCTACAATGAGCAGTTCTTC
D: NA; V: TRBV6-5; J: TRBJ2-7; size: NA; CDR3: CASSYSRTQSYEQYF; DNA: TGTGCCAGCAGTTACTCGAGGACACAATCCTACGAGCAGTACTTC
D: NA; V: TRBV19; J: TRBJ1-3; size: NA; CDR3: CASSFSHRDSGNTIYF; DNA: TGTGCCAGTAGTTTCTCTCACAGGGACTCTGGAAACACCATATATTTT
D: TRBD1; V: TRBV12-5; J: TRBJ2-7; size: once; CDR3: CASGRDSGTGAHEQYF; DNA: TGTGCTAGTGGAAGAGACTCCGGGACAGGGGCCCACGAGCAGTACTTC
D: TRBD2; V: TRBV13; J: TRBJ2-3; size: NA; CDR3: CASSPGLAGADTQYF; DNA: TGTGCCAGCAGCCCGGGACTAGCGGGAGCGGATACGCAGTATTTT
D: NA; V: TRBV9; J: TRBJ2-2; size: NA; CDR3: CASSPGPSAGELFF; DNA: TGTGCCAGCAGCCCAGGGCCTAGCGCCGGGGAGCTGTTTTTT
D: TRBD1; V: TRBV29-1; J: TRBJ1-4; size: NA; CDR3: CSALMGGQGRVNEKLFF; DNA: TGCAGCGCCTTGATGGGGGGACAGGGGCGAGTTAATGAAAAACTGTTTTTT
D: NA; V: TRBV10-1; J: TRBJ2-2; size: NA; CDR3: CASNKQGTGELFF; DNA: TGCGCCAGCAATAAACAGGGCACCGGGGAGCTGTTTTTT
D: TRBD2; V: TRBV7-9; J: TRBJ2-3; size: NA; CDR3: CASSLRLAGGTDTQYF; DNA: TGTGCCAGCAGCTTACGACTAGCGGGAGGTACAGATACGCAGTATTTT
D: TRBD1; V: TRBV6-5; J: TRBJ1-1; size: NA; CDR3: CASSQTGATTEAFF; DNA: TGTGCCAGCAGTCAGACAGGGGCTACCACTGAAGCTTTCTTT
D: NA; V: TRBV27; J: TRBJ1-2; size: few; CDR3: CASSESPNYGYTF; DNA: TGTGCCAGCAGTGAGAGCCCTAACTATGGCTACACCTTC
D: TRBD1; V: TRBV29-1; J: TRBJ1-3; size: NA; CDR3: CSAPGQGNTIYF; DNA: TGCAGCGCTCCGGGACAGGGAAACACCATATATTTT
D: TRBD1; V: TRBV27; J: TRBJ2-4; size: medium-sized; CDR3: CASTRQGGTKNIQYF; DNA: TGTGCCAGCACACGACAGGGTGGAACCAAAAACATTCAGTACTTC
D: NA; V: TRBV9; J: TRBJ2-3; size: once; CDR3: CASSVGSRGTDTQYF; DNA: TGTGCCAGCAGCGTAGGATCACGGGGGACAGATACGCAGTATTTT
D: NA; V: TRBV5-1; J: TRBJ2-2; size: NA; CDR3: CASKLTGELFF; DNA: TGCGCCAGCAAGCTGACCGGGGAGCTGTTTTTT
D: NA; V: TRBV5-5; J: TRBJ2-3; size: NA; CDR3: CASSLVGEGTDTQYF; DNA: TGTGCCAGCAGCTTGGTAGGGGAAGGTACAGATACGCAGTATTTT
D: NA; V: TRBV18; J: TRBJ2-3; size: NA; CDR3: CASSTTGISDTQYF; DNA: TGTGCCAGCTCAACTACAGGGATTTCAGATACGCAGTATTTT